Listed below are T cell receptor beta chains from one sample, sequenced in a study of siplizumab effects on memory and regulatory T cells. Profiled with immunoSEQ multiplex PCR; TCRdb holds only in-frame clones, not every one. The sample includes about 120,000 clones, just under 95% of them seen just once. The sample consisted of non-Treg CD4+ T cells sorted from blood. The origin of the receptors is a human donor in good health. Both conserved end residues are part of each CDR3. A D gene is named only where the DNA matches it firmly.

v_gene: TRBV27
d_gene: TRBD1
j_gene: TRBJ1-3
CDR3nt: TGTGCCAGCAGTTCAGGGGGTAGACCTGGAAACACCATATATTTT
CDR3aa: CASSSGGRPGNTIYF

v_gene: TRBV28
d_gene: -
j_gene: TRBJ2-4
CDR3nt: TGTGCCAGCAGTCCACTCCCTGGAATGGACATTCAGTACTTC
CDR3aa: CASSPLPGMDIQYF

v_gene: TRBV4-1
d_gene: -
j_gene: TRBJ1-5
CDR3nt: TGCGCCAGCAGCCAGAACAGGGTCGGGGGACAGCCCCAGCATTTT
CDR3aa: CASSQNRVGGQPQHF

v_gene: TRBV5-4
d_gene: TRBD1
j_gene: TRBJ2-7
CDR3nt: TGTGCCAGCAGCTCCCACAGACAGGGCACCTACGAGCAGTACTTC
CDR3aa: CASSSHRQGTYEQYF

v_gene: TRBV11-2
d_gene: TRBD1
j_gene: TRBJ1-3
CDR3nt: TGTGCCAGCAGCCGCCCAGACAGGGTCTCTGGAAACACCATATATTTT
CDR3aa: CASSRPDRVSGNTIYF

v_gene: TRBV9
d_gene: TRBD2
j_gene: TRBJ2-5
CDR3nt: TGTGCCAGCAGCGTAGGTGACAGCGGGGGGACACAAGAGACCCAGTACTTC
CDR3aa: CASSVGDSGGTQETQYF

v_gene: TRBV18
d_gene: -
j_gene: TRBJ2-5
CDR3nt: TGTGCCAGCTCACCGACGGAGACCCAGTACTTC
CDR3aa: CASSPTETQYF

v_gene: TRBV12-5
d_gene: -
j_gene: TRBJ1-3
CDR3nt: TGTGCTAGTGGTTTTCAAGTCTCTGGAAACACCATATATTTT
CDR3aa: CASGFQVSGNTIYF

v_gene: TRBV7-9
d_gene: TRBD1
j_gene: TRBJ1-2
CDR3nt: TGTGCCAGCAGCCTTACGGACAGGGGGCCAGGTGGCTACACCTTC
CDR3aa: CASSLTDRGPGGYTF

v_gene: TRBV10-3
d_gene: -
j_gene: TRBJ2-3
CDR3nt: TGTGCCATCAGTGAGTCGGGGACTTTAGGGGTTACAGATACGCAGTATTTT
CDR3aa: CAISESGTLGVTDTQYF

v_gene: TRBV9
d_gene: -
j_gene: TRBJ2-1
CDR3nt: TGTGCCAGCACCAACGCTCTCAGGGGAAATGAGCAGTTCTTC
CDR3aa: CASTNALRGNEQFF

v_gene: TRBV11-3
d_gene: TRBD1
j_gene: TRBJ2-2
CDR3nt: TGTGCCAGCAAAAAGGGGGCCAACACCGGGGAGCTGTTTTTT
CDR3aa: CASKKGANTGELFF

v_gene: TRBV5-1
d_gene: TRBD1
j_gene: TRBJ2-7
CDR3nt: TGCGCCAGCATGCCGGGACAGGGATTCTACGAGCAGTACTTC
CDR3aa: CASMPGQGFYEQYF

v_gene: TRBV18
d_gene: -
j_gene: TRBJ2-1
CDR3nt: TGTGCCAGCTCACCACGGCGGGCCGAATTCGGGGAGCAGTTCTTC
CDR3aa: CASSPRRAEFGEQFF

v_gene: TRBV6-1
d_gene: TRBD2
j_gene: TRBJ2-7
CDR3nt: TGTGCCAGCAGTGAGAGAGTAGCGGGGGGGTCCCCCTACGAGCAGTACTTC
CDR3aa: CASSERVAGGSPYEQYF

v_gene: TRBV15
d_gene: TRBD1
j_gene: TRBJ2-7
CDR3nt: TGTGCCACCAGCAACCGAACGGGACAGGGTTTTCGACACGAGCAGTACTTC
CDR3aa: CATSNRTGQGFRHEQYF

v_gene: TRBV30
d_gene: -
j_gene: TRBJ1-2
CDR3nt: TGTGCCTGGAGTCCAGACGACGGCTATGGCTACACCTTC
CDR3aa: CAWSPDDGYGYTF

v_gene: TRBV18
d_gene: TRBD1
j_gene: TRBJ1-1
CDR3nt: TGTGCCAGCTCACCCTCCGGACAGGGTGGATGGGGTGAAGCTTTCTTT
CDR3aa: CASSPSGQGGWGEAFF

v_gene: TRBV9
d_gene: TRBD1
j_gene: TRBJ2-3
CDR3nt: TGTGCCAGCAGCGTAAAGGGACAGGGGGCGCGGGATACGCAGTATTTT
CDR3aa: CASSVKGQGARDTQYF

v_gene: TRBV6-1
d_gene: -
j_gene: TRBJ2-2
CDR3nt: TGTGCCAGCAGAGACTTTACGAACACCGGGGAGCTGTTTTTT
CDR3aa: CASRDFTNTGELFF

v_gene: TRBV5-1
d_gene: -
j_gene: TRBJ2-7
CDR3nt: TGCGCCAGCAGCGGCCGGGGGAACTCCTACGAGCAGTACTTC
CDR3aa: CASSGRGNSYEQYF

v_gene: TRBV7-3
d_gene: TRBD2
j_gene: TRBJ2-3
CDR3nt: TGTGCCAGCAGCCAAACTAGCGGAAGCACAGATACGCAGTATTTT
CDR3aa: CASSQTSGSTDTQYF